This paragraph covers one T cell receptor (beta chain) sequence. This clonotype showed up just a few times. It has no known antigen specificity. No qualities accompany the bases; no much larger clone lies one base away. These data belong to a study of T cells after yellow fever vaccination (dated by TCRdb to between 2018 and 2021). With regard to the full study: Libraries from fractions with low cell numbers were prepared with the SMART-Seq v4 Ultra Low Input RNA kit. To follow T-cell clones before and after both primary and booster YFV17D yellow fever vaccination, bulk TCR alpha and beta repertoires underwent longitudinal sequencing. Blood was drawn at multiple timepoints before and after primary and secondary immunization, with bulk PBMC replicates and cell subsets isolated. The cohort comprised two healthy male donors, one aged 18 to 30 and one aged 30 to 39 years. General conclusions and limits of the study: The study included only two donors, which limits how far the findings can be generalized. After the booster, most of the clones that had expanded following primary vaccination were detected again (around 97% of CD4 and roughly 90% of CD8), which suggests that memory was broadly maintained. Computational filtering was needed because FACS-sorted repertoires could contain abundant contaminating clonotypes from the bulk population. A small fraction of clonotypes showed up in both the CD4 and CD8 compartments, probably as a result of convergent recombination. Compared with the primary T-cell response, the secondary T-cell response was weaker but faster, peaking on day 5 rather than day 15.

TCR cDNA was synthesized by 5'RACE template switching, through which a universal primer site and unique molecular identifiers were introduced. cDNA synthesis was primed from both the TCR alpha and TCR beta constant segments. Library amplification used two PCR steps, and the second PCR step added sample barcodes and sequencing adapters. Sequencing of the libraries was done on either Illumina HiSeq 2500 (2x100 bp) or NovaSeq (2x150 bp). The study's own analysis went as follows. MIGEC handled demultiplexing of reads and collapsing into UMI consensus sequences, while MiXCR performed V(D)J alignment. Using edgeR on replicate PBMC samples, clonotypes were called vaccine-responding if FDR was below 0.01 and the log2 fold change was above 5 up to day 15. Each bulk clonotype received a CD4 or CD8 identity based on whether the sequenced CD4 or CD8 repertoire contained that clonotype at higher abundance. TCRdb passed the public sequencing reads through fastp at Q25 and MiXCR, retaining productive beta sequences. Entries are consolidated by CDR3 protein sequence, retaining the most common genes and DNA. The V and J calls follow TCRdb's processing rather than the paper's. The sample table records approximately 300,000 distinct CDR3 sequences; approximately 12% of these occur just once. Roughly 0.5% of the sample lies in the top ten.

Explained via the paper, the treatment or condition label denotes: live attenuated yellow fever vaccine strain. A standard Ficoll-Paque protocol was used to isolate PBMCs from peripheral blood. CD4 and CD8 T-cell fractions were isolated with Dynabeads CD4 and CD8 positive selection kits. TriZol was used to extract RNA from bulk PBMCs, from CD4 and CD8 fractions, and from dextramer-positive and dextramer-negative fractions. The clonotype was recovered from a man between 25 and 39 years old who received the YFV17D yellow fever vaccine. Sequenced here: CD4+ T cells sorted from PBMCs, sampled 45 days after the yellow fever booster vaccination.

This receptor has the CDR3 CASSRTRGAPDTQYF. The DNA sequence is as follows: TGCGCCAGCAGCCGAACAAGGGGGGCCCCAGATACGCAGTATTTT. The chain is assembled from TRBV4-3 and TRBJ2-3; the D element could tentatively be TRBD1 or TRBD2, as 6 bases agree for each. The CDR1 and CDR2 encoded by the germline V gene are LGHNA and YSLEER. From cysteine to phenylalanine, the CDR3 is 15 amino acids long. The DNA shown is the 45-base CDR3, in frame from base 1. Trimming takes 4 bases from V and 4 bases from J, and the germline ends sit 15 bases apart.